This section outlines one TCR beta chain sequence together with its context. Other nucleotide sequences from this sample produce the same CDR3. The source of the sample is a study of shared clonotypes between healthy human individuals. The V gene end was trimmed by 5 bases and the J gene end by 5 bases; junction bases not matched to a gene: 7. From germline, CDR1 is SEHNR and CDR2 FQNEAQ (reference sequence). CDR3 size: 14 residues. Several immunoSEQ plates held equal portions of the genomic DNA taken from each subset. When replicate PCRs were run on sorted subsets, they used 200 ng DNA, some 33,000 T cell genomes. Only in-frame clones appear in the TCRdb table, and some are missing; sequencing was by immunoSEQ multiplex PCR. The table includes some 2,100,000 clones, more than 85% detected once. CD45RO negativity and positive selection for CCR7 defined naive CD8 cells, a population that excluded terminally differentiated effector memory CD45RA+ cells. Recent vaccinations or acute infections were absent in the healthy HIV-negative adult donors.

The sequenced sample was naive CD8+ T cells from PBMCs. The genes are TRBV7-9 and TRBJ2-5, with 8 bases that match TRBD1. This receptor was identified in a man aged 18 to 30 in good health. Some clones in this sample may be carry-over from other donors' samples. CDR3 nucleotide sequence: TGTGCCAGCAGCCCGAGGACAGGGCGCGAGACCCAGTACTTC. Protein sequence: CASSPRTGRETQYF.